Listed here is a single T cell receptor beta chain. Produced via immunoSEQ multiplex PCR; TCRdb's table is partial and in-frame only. The table includes over 75,000 clones, around three quarters detected once. Time point described: baseline, week 1 (first vaccination visit). Treatment specified: pre-vaccination baseline after standard-of-care therapy. This sample was taken from a study of a mutant IDH1 vaccine in newly diagnosed glioma. The overall study: Patients previously underwent radiotherapy, temozolomide, or both, and most underwent both.

V lost 0 bases and J lost 7; bases outside the gene matches: 2. Germline V gene sequence: CDR1 MNHEY, CDR2 SMNVEV (reference sequence). The CDR3 is 15 amino acids. The chain recombines TRBV27 with TRBJ2-1; 11 bases agree with TRBD2. This clonotype was sampled from a man aged 35-49 years with glioma. The sample in question was PBMCs, obtained from a glioma patient treated with radiotherapy, temozolomide or both. CDR3 residues: CASSLSTSGRNEQFF. CDR3 DNA: TGTGCCAGCAGTTTATCCACTAGCGGGAGAAATGAGCAGTTCTTC.